The entry below describes one T cell receptor (beta chain). The CDR3 has 15 amino acids. V lost 4 bases and J lost 5; bases outside the gene matches: 7. Germline V gives CDR1 MDHEN, CDR2 SYDVKM. Repertoires were generated with immunoSEQ multiplex PCR, while TCRdb's copy carries only in-frame clones and drops some. The sample carries roughly 68,000 clones, around 89% recorded once. The data stem from a study of blood T cell repertoires in COVID-19. The origin of this receptor is a woman aged 70-85 years with acute or convalescent COVID-19. The rearrangement joins TRBV28 to TRBJ2-4, with 8 bases that match TRBD2. Input material: peripheral blood. CDR3 region: CASSSQGAGENIQYF. The DNA for the CDR3 is TGTGCCAGCAGTTCCCAGGGAGCGGGGGAAAACATTCAGTACTTC.